These T cell receptor delta chains were read from a single sample in a study of gamma-delta chains in newborns, infants, children. TCRdb used CATT to re-call clones from the reads. Among approximately 11,000 delta-chain clones listed, approximately 9.5% were seen once. Input material: blood. The receptors come from a child who was a newborn, infant or young child, either healthy, febrile or measles-vaccinated (not recorded which). Both conserved end residues are part of each CDR3. A D gene is named only where the DNA matches it firmly. Clone size is shown for a subset of rows, as once, few, many or a class of expanded clone.

NA	NA	TRDV2	TRDJ1	17	CACDTVEGFPDTDKLIF	TGTGCCTGTGACACCGTCGAGGGATTCCCCGACACCGATAAACTCATCTTT
NA	NA	TRDV2	TRDJ3	16	CACDTLNSWDTRQMFF	TGTGCCTGTGACACGTTAAACTCCTGGGACACCCGACAGATGTTTTTC
TRDD3	medium-sized	TRDV2	TRDJ1	20	CACDTLAYWGIPTYTDKLIF	TGTGCCTGTGACACTCTAGCCTACTGGGGGATACCGACGTACACCGATAAACTCATCTTT
TRDD3	NA	TRDV2	TRDJ3	23	CACDTLPAETGGYGTWDTRQMFF	TGTGCCTGTGACACCCTTCCTGCGGAAACTGGGGGATACGGCACCTGGGACACCCGACAGATGTTTTTC
TRDD3	NA	TRDV2	TRDJ1	17	CACDTLRGYADTDKLIF	TGTGCCTGTGACACCCTTCGGGGATATGCCGACACCGATAAACTCATCTTT
TRDD3	few	TRDV2	TRDJ3	21	CACDTGNWGIPSGRDTRQMFF	TGTGCCTGTGACACCGGTAACTGGGGGATACCGTCTGGGAGGGACACCCGACAGATGTTTTTC
TRDD3	few	TRDV2	TRDJ3	17	CACDKTGETWDTRQMFF	TGTGCCTGTGACAAAACTGGGGAGACCTGGGACACCCGACAGATGTTTTTC
TRDD3	NA	TRDV2	TRDJ3	19	CACDEARTGGYRDTRQMFF	TGTGCCTGTGACGAGGCTCGTACTGGGGGATACCGGGACACCCGACAGATGTTTTTC
TRDD3	NA	TRDV3	TRDJ1	19	CASALPLSVLGDITDKLIF	TGTGCCTCCGCCCTTCCCCTCTCCGTACTGGGGGATATAACCGATAAACTCATCTTT
TRDD3	NA	TRDV2	TRDJ3	19	CACDSTGGYAPWDTRQMFF	TGTGCCTGTGACAGTACTGGGGGATACGCACCCTGGGACACCCGACAGATGTTTTTC
TRDD3	NA	TRAV29/DV5	TRDJ1	18	CAARLSYGDTIGTDKLIF	TGTGCAGCAAGACTGTCTTACGGGGATACGATCGGCACCGATAAACTCATCTTT
TRDD3	NA	TRDV2	TRDJ1	20	CARDTVLGLGDKAFPDKLIF	TGTGCCCGTGACACCGTCCTTGGACTGGGGGATAAGGCATTTCCCGATAAACTCATCTTT
TRDD3	few	TRDV2	TRDJ2	15	CACDTWGTREAQLFF	TGTGCCTGTGACACTTGGGGGACCAGGGAGGCACAACTCTTCTTT
NA	few	TRDV2	TRDJ1	15	CACDIVGVHTDKLIF	TGTGCCTGTGACATTGTGGGGGTCCACACCGATAAACTCATCTTT
TRDD3	few	TRDV1	TRDJ1	21	CALGDLRSAYWGIRRTDKLIF	TGTGCTCTTGGGGACCTACGGTCTGCGTACTGGGGGATACGAAGGACCGATAAACTCATCTTT
NA	few	TRDV2	TRDJ1	22	CACDWGLTRQYTQSIYTDKLIF	TGTGCCTGTGACTGGGGTCTCACAAGGCAATATACCCAGTCGATATACACCGATAAACTCATCTTT
TRDD3	few	TRDV1	TRDJ1	20	CALLTAPTPYWGLYTDKLIF	TGTGCTCTCCTAACAGCTCCTACGCCCTACTGGGGGCTTTACACCGATAAACTCATCTTT
TRDD3	NA	TRDV2	TRDJ3	20	CACDTFLLLGDKSVARQMFF	TGTGCCTGTGACACCTTTCTCTTACTGGGGGATAAATCGGTGGCCCGACAGATGTTTTTC